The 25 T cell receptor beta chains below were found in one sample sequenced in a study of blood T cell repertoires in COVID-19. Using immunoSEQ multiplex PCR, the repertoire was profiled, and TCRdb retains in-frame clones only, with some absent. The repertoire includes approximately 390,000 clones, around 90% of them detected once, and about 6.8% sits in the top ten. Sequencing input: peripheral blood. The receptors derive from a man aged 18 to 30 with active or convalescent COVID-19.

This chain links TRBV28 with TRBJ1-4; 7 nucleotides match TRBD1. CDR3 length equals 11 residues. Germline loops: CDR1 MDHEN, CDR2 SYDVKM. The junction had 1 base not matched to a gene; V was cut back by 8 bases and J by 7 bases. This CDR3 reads CASYRGEKLFF. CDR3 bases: TGTGCCAGCTACAGGGGTGAAAAACTGTTTTTT.

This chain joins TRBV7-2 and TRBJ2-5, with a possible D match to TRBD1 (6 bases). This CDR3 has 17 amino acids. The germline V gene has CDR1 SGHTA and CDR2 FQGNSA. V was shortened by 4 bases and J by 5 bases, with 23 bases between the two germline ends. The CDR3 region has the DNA TGTGCCAGCAGCTATAAACCTATTACAGGGTCCCCGGAGACCCAGTACTTC. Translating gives CASSYKPITGSPETQYF.

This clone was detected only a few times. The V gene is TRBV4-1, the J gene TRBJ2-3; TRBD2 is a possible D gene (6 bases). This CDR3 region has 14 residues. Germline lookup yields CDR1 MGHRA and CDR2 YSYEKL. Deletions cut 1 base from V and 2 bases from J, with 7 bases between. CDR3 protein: CASSQVGLTDTQYF. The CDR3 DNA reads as TGCGCCAGCAGCCAAGTGGGACTCACAGATACGCAGTATTTT.

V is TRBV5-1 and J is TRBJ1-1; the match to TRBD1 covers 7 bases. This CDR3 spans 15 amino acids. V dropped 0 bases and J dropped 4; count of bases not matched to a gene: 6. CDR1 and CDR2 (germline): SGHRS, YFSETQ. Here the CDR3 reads CASSLGSGGVTEAFF. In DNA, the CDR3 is TGCGCCAGCAGCTTGGGGTCAGGGGGTGTCACTGAAGCTTTCTTT.

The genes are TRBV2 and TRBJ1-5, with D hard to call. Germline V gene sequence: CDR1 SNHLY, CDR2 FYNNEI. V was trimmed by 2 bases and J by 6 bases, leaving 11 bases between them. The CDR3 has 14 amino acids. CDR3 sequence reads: CASSEPAVGQPQHF. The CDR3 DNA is TGTGCCAGCAGTGAACCGGCGGTTGGTCAGCCCCAGCATTTT. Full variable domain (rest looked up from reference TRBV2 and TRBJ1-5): EPEVTQTPSHQVTQMGQEVILRCVPISNHLYFYWYRQILGQKVEFLVSFYNNEISEKSEIFDDQFSVERPDGSNFTLKIRSTKLEDSAMYFCASSEPAVGQPQHFGDGTRLSIL.

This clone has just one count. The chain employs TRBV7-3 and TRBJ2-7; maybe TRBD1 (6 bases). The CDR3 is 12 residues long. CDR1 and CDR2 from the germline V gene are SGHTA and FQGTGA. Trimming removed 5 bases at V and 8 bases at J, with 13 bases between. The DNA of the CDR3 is TGTGCCAGCAGCCAGGGGACACCCCAGCAGTACTTC. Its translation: CASSQGTPQQYF.

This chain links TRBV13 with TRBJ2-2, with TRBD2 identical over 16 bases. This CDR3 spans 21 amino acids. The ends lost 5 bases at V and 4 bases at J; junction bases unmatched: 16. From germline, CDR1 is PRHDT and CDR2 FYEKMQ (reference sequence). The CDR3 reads CASSLARGLAGGPASTGELFF. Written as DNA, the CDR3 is TGTGCCAGCAGCCTAGCCCGGGGACTAGCGGGAGGGCCTGCGAGCACCGGGGAGCTGTTTTTT.

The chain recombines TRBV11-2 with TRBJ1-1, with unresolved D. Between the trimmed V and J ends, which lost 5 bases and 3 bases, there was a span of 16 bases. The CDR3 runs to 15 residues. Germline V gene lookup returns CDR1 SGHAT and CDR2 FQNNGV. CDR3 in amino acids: CASSRRAGRDTEAFF. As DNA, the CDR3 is TGTGCCAGCAGCCGAAGAGCGGGGAGAGACACTGAAGCTTTCTTT.

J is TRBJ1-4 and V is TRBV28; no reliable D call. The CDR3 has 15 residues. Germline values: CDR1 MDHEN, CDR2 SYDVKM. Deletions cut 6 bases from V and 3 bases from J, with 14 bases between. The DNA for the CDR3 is TGTGCCAGCAGGTCCCTGTTACGGTCTAATGAAAAACTGTTTTTT. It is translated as CASRSLLRSNEKLFF.

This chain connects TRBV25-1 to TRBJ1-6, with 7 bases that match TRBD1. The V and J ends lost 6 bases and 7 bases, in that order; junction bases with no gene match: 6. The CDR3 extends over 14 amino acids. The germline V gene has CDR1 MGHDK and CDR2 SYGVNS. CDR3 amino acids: CASSGGTVNSPLHF. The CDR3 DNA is TGTGCCAGCAGCGGAGGGACAGTAAATTCACCCCTCCACTTT.

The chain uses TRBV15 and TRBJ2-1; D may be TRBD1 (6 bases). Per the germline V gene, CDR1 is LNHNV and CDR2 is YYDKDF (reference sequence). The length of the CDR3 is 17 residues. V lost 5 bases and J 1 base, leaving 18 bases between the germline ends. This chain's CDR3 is CATSRVGAGKSYNEQFF. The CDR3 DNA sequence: TGTGCCACCAGCCGGGTGGGGGCCGGAAAGTCCTACAATGAGCAGTTCTTC.

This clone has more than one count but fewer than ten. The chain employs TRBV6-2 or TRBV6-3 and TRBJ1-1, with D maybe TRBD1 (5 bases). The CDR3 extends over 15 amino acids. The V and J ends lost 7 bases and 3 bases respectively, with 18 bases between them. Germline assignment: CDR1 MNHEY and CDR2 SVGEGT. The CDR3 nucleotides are TGTGCCAGCACCCCACCAGGGCTAGGGGACACTGAAGCTTTCTTT. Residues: CASTPPGLGDTEAFF.

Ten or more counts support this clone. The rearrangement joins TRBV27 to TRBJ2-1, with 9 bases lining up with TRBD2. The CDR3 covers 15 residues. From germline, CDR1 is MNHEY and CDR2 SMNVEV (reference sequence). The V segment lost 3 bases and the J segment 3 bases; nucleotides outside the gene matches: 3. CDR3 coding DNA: TGTGCCAGCAGTTTCTTAGCGGGAGACTACAATGAGCAGTTCTTC. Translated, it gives CASSFLAGDYNEQFF.

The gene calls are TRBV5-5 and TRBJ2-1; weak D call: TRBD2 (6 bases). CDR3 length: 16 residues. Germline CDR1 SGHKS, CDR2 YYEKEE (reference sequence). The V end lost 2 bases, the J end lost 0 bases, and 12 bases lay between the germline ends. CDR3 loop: CASSFAGPSSYNEQFF. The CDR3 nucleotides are TGTGCCAGCAGCTTCGCGGGACCTAGCTCCTACAATGAGCAGTTCTTC.

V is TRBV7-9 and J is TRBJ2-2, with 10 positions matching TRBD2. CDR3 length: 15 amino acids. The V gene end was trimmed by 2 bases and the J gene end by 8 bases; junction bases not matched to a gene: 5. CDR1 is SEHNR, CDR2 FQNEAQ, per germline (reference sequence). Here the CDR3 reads CASSLLAGVGGELFF. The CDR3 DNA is TGTGCCAGCAGCTTACTAGCGGGAGTTGGTGGGGAGCTGTTTTTT.

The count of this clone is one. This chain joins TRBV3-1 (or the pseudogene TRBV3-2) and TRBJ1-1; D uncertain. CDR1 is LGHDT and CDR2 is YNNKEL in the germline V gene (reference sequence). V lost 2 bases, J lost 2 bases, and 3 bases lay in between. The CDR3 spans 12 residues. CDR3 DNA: TGTGCCAGCAGCCAATATAACACTGAAGCTTTCTTT. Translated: CASSQYNTEAFF.

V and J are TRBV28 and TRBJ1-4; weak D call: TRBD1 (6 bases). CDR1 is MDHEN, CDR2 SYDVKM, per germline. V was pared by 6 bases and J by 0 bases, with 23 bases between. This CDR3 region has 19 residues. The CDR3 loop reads CASSYTAGAHSATNEKLFF. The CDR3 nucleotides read TGTGCCAGCAGCTACACGGCGGGGGCCCATAGCGCAACTAATGAAAAACTGTTTTTT. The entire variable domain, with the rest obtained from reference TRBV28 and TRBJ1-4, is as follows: DVKVTQSSRYLVKRTGEKVFLECVQDMDHENMFWYRQDPGLGLRLIYFSYDVKMKEKGDIPEGYSVSREKKERFSLILESASTNQTSMYLCASSYTAGAHSATNEKLFFGSGTQLSVL.

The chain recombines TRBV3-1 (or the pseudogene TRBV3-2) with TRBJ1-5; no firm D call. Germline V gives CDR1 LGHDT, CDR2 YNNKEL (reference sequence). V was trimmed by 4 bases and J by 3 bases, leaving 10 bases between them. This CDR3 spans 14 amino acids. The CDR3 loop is CASSLGGDNQPQHF. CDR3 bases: TGTGCCAGCAGCCTCGGAGGAGACAATCAGCCCCAGCATTTT.

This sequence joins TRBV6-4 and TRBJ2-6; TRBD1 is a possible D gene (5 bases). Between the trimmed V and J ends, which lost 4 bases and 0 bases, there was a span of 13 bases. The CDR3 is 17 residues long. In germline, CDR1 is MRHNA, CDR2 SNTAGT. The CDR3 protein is CASSVGVGVSGANVLTF. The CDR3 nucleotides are TGTGCCAGCAGTGTAGGGGTTGGGGTCTCTGGGGCCAACGTCCTGACTTTC.

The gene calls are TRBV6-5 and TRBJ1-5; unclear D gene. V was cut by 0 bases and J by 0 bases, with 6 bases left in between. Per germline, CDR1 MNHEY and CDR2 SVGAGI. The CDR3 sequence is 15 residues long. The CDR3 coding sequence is TGTGCCAGCAGTTACTCGAGGGATAGCAATCAGCCCCAGCATTTT. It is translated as CASSYSRDSNQPQHF.

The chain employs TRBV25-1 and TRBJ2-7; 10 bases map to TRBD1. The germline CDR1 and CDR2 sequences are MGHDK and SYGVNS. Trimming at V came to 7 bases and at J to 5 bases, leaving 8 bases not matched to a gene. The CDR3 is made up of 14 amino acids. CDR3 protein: CASNRQGASHEQYF. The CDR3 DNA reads TGTGCCAGCAACCGACAGGGGGCGTCCCACGAGCAGTACTTC.

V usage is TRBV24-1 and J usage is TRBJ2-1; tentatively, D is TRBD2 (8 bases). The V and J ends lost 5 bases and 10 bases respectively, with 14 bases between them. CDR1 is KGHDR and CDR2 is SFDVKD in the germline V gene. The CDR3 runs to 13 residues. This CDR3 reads CATSGTGGGEQFF. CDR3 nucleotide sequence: TGTGCCACCAGTGGGACGGGAGGGGGCGAGCAGTTCTTC.

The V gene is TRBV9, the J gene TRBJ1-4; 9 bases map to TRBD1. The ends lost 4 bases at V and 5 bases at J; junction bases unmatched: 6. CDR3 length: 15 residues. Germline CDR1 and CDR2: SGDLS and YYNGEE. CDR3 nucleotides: TGTGCCAGCAGCTTAGACAGGGGGATGAATGAAAAACTGTTTTTT. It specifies CASSLDRGMNEKLFF.

In DNA form, the CDR3 reads TGCGCCAGCAGCCAAGCGGGGGGGGCCTATGAGCAGTTCTTC. This codes for CASSQAGGAYEQFF. This chain links TRBV4-1 with TRBJ2-1; TRBD2 matches 8 bases. V lost 1 base to trimming and J lost 8 bases; unmatched junction nucleotides: 4. There are 14 residues in the CDR3. The germline V gene encodes CDR1 MGHRA and CDR2 YSYEKL.

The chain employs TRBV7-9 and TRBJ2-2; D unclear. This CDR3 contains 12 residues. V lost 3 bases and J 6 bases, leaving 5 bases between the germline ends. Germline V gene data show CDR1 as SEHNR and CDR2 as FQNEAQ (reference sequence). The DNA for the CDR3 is TGTGCCAGCAGCTTTCTAGCCGGGGAGCTGTTTTTT. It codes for CASSFLAGELFF.